The rows below give T cell receptor beta chains drawn from one sample of a study of blood T cell repertoires in COVID-19. The protocol was immunoSEQ multiplex PCR, while the TCRdb copy is restricted to in-frame clones and leaves out a portion. The profile shows 90,000 to 120,000 clones, 88% of them singletons. The sample taken for sequencing was peripheral blood. The origin of the receptors is a human donor in a cohort sampled during active COVID-19. CDR3s include the opening cysteine and the closing phenylalanine or tryptophan. D genes are given only for firm matches. Not all rows give a size; the values are once, few, many and, for expanded clones, a class.

D gene	clone size	V gene	J gene	CDR3 protein	CDR3 DNA
NA	NA	TRBV3-1/TRBV3-2	TRBJ2-2	CASSQASDITGELFF	TGTGCCAGCAGCCAAGCCTCAGATATTACCGGGGAGCTGTTTTTT
NA	NA	TRBV4-1	TRBJ2-7	CASSLDRPYEQYF	TGCGCCAGCAGCCTGGACAGACCCTACGAGCAGTACTTC
NA	NA	TRBV18	TRBJ2-1	CASSPQGGVNEQFF	TGTGCCAGCTCACCCCAGGGGGGCGTCAATGAGCAGTTCTTC
TRBD2	NA	TRBV7-2	TRBJ2-5	CASSPRRGGQETQYF	TGTGCCAGCAGCCCCAGACGGGGGGGACAAGAGACCCAGTACTTC
TRBD2	NA	TRBV9	TRBJ2-2	CASSRGAGGPGELFF	TGTGCCAGCAGCAGGGGGGCGGGAGGTCCCGGGGAGCTGTTTTTT
NA	NA	TRBV27	TRBJ1-6	CASSLRQVSSSYNSPLHF	TGTGCCAGCAGTTTAAGGCAGGTATCGAGCTCCTATAATTCACCCCTCCACTTT
NA	NA	TRBV10-3	TRBJ1-1	CATTARNTEAFF	TGTGCCACGACAGCCAGGAACACTGAAGCTTTCTTT
NA	NA	TRBV4-1	TRBJ1-6	CASSPGLGYNSPLHF	TGCGCCAGCAGCCCAGGGTTGGGGTATAATTCACCCCTCCACTTT
NA	NA	TRBV7-3	TRBJ1-1	CASSLGLRNTEAFF	TGTGCCAGCAGCCTGGGACTCAGGAACACTGAAGCTTTCTTT
TRBD1	few	TRBV12-3/TRBV12-4	TRBJ1-6	CASSPAGGSPLHF	TGTGCCAGCAGTCCCGCAGGGGGCTCACCCCTCCACTTT
TRBD1	NA	TRBV18	TRBJ1-2	CASSPVVTGENGYTF	TGTGCCAGCTCACCGGTCGTGACAGGGGAAAATGGCTACACCTTC
NA	once	TRBV28	TRBJ2-3	CASPGGALKADTQYF	TGTGCCAGTCCGGGCGGGGCCCTTAAGGCAGATACGCAGTATTTT
TRBD1	NA	TRBV3-1/TRBV3-2	TRBJ2-7	CASSHGTGTGRGEQYF	TGTGCCAGCAGCCACGGTACCGGGACAGGGCGAGGCGAGCAGTACTTC
NA	NA	TRBV4-1	TRBJ2-7	CASSQDLWPPNHEQYF	TGCGCCAGCAGCCAAGATCTGTGGCCCCCCAACCACGAGCAGTACTTC
NA	NA	TRBV12-3/TRBV12-4	TRBJ1-5	CASSPTYAQPQHF	TGTGCCAGCAGTCCTACCTACGCTCAGCCCCAGCATTTT
NA	NA	TRBV7-6	TRBJ2-3	CASSLARADTQYF	TGTGCCAGCAGCTTAGCTCGGGCAGATACGCAGTATTTT
NA	few	TRBV6-5	TRBJ1-5	CASSYSDQPQHF	TGTGCCAGCAGTTATTCGGATCAGCCCCAGCATTTT
NA	NA	TRBV10-3	TRBJ1-5	CAITGDSNQPQHF	TGTGCCATCACCGGAGATAGCAATCAGCCCCAGCATTTT
TRBD1	NA	TRBV7-9	TRBJ2-5	CASSLSARGHETQYF	TGTGCCAGCAGCTTAAGCGCCAGGGGGCATGAGACCCAGTACTTC
NA	NA	TRBV25-1	TRBJ2-5	CASSELNRKETQYF	TGTGCCAGCAGTGAATTAAACAGAAAAGAGACCCAGTACTTC
NA	NA	TRBV19	TRBJ2-5	CASSIGGETQYF	TGTGCCAGTAGTATAGGAGGAGAGACCCAGTACTTC
NA	NA	TRBV6-2/TRBV6-3	TRBJ1-4	CASSPYQARDEKLFF	TGTGCCAGCAGCCCCTACCAGGCCCGAGATGAAAAACTGTTTTTT
NA	NA	TRBV28	TRBJ2-1	CASSGDSVTYNEQFF	TGTGCCAGCAGCGGGGATTCTGTGACCTACAATGAGCAGTTCTTC